The sequence of this T cell receptor (beta chain) was determined in a study of blood T cell dynamics during melanoma immunotherapy. Study overall: Metastatic melanoma patients received first-line pembrolizumab or nivolumab plus ipilimumab.

TCRdb's table, derived via immunoSEQ multiplex PCR, lists solely in-frame clones and lacks some. Among 13,000 to 15,000 clones, just over 85% were seen once, and the ten largest hold 6%. Regarding time point: pre-treatment baseline. Germline V gene data show CDR1 as SGHVS and CDR2 as FNYEAQ. The CDR3 loop spans 14 amino acids. The V end lost 2 bases, the J end lost 5 bases, and 12 bases lay between the germline ends. The chain links TRBV7-6 to TRBJ2-5; maybe TRBD2 (6 bases). The material was blood, obtained from a patient treated with checkpoint blockade. The clonotype was recovered from a human donor with melanoma. The CDR3 here is CASSLSGRSETQYF. The CDR3 bases are TGTGCCAGCAGCTTATCGGGGAGGAGTGAGACCCAGTACTTC.